The clone carrying this T cell receptor (beta chain) was seen only a few times. This sample is part of a study of early T cells in non-severe SARS-CoV-2 infection. As for the study in general: Sequenced material consisted of bulk RNA (from unsorted whole blood), and chains were unpaired.

This CDR3 region has 19 residues. Trimming pared 4 bases from V and 8 bases from J, leaving 30 bases between. Germline-derived CDR1 and CDR2 are MDHEN and SYDVKM. In TCRdb, the 5' RACE reads were re-called with MiXCR into one record per CDR3 protein. The table shows some 98,000 distinct CDR3 sequences, with approximately 17% occurring only once. The rearrangement links TRBV28 to TRBJ2-1, with a possible D match to TRBD1 (5 bases). This TCR derives from an adult who was a healthcare worker with PCR-confirmed SARS-CoV-2 infection or an uninfected control (not recorded which). The sequenced sample consisted of whole blood. The CDR3 nucleotides read TGTGCCAGCAGTTCCCCAATCTTGTTAGACAGACCCCTTAACGATGAGCAGTTCTTC. Its translation: CASSSPILLDRPLNDEQFF. Full variable domain (rest looked up from reference TRBV28 and TRBJ2-1): DVKVTQSSRYLVKRTGEKVFLECVQDMDHENMFWYRQDPGLGLRLIYFSYDVKMKEKGDIPEGYSVSREKKERFSLILESASTNQTSMYLCASSSPILLDRPLNDEQFFGPGTRLTVL.